The 22 T cell receptor beta chains presented below share a single source sample, sequenced in a study of shared clonotypes between healthy human individuals. Only in-frame clones appear in the TCRdb table, and some are missing; sequencing was by immunoSEQ multiplex PCR. The sample lists some 2,500,000 clones; 92% were seen once. What was sequenced was naive CD4+ T cells from PBMCs. Sample subset: CD45RA+ positively selected. The source is a man aged 18-30 years in good health. Some clones in this sample may be carry-over from other donors' samples.

Worth noting for this clone: Other nucleotide sequences in the sample specify the same CDR3. The chain recombines TRBV5-1 with TRBJ1-1; D is uncertain. CDR1 is SGHRS, CDR2 YFSETQ, per germline. Trimming removed 0 bases from V and 0 bases from J, with 6 bases in between. This CDR3 spans 14 amino acids. DNA for the CDR3: TGCGCCAGCAGCTTGGGAACGGTGAACACTGAAGCTTTCTTT. Amino acid sequence: CASSLGTVNTEAFF.

The rearrangement joins TRBV15 to TRBJ2-7, with D tentatively TRBD2 (6 bases). The CDR3 covers 13 residues. Germline V gives CDR1 LNHNV, CDR2 YYDKDF (reference sequence). V lost 1 base and J 3 bases, leaving 7 bases between the germline ends. CDR3 residues: CATSRGLDYEQYF. Here the CDR3 DNA reads TGTGCCACCAGCAGAGGACTAGACTACGAGCAGTACTTC.

The chain recombines TRBV19 with TRBJ2-7, with a weak D call TRBD2 (6 bases). The CDR3 runs to 15 residues. The V end was cut by 3 bases, the J end by 7 bases, with 19 bases between. CDR1 is LNHDA, CDR2 SQIVND, per germline (reference sequence). The CDR3 region is CASSMSSASSGEQYF. The CDR3 DNA is TGTGCCAGTAGTATGTCTAGCGCCTCCTCGGGGGAGCAGTACTTC. Filled out from reference TRBV19 and TRBJ2-7, the complete variable domain reads DGGITQSPKYLFRKEGQNVTLSCEQNLNHDAMYWYRQDPGQGLRLIYYSQIVNDFQKGDIAEGYSVSREKKESFPLTVTSAQKNPTAFYLCASSMSSASSGEQYFGPGTRLTVT.

The rearrangement links TRBV5-1 to TRBJ2-3; tentative D call: TRBD2 (6 bases). This CDR3 contains 16 residues. Trimming took 0 bases from V and 3 from J, leaving 14 bases between them. Germline assignment: CDR1 SGHRS and CDR2 YFSETQ. The CDR3 DNA reads TGCGCCAGCAGCTTGGGATTCGGGAGTGGAACAGATACGCAGTATTTT. Encoded protein: CASSLGFGSGTDTQYF.

V is TRBV7-6 and J is TRBJ2-5; no definite D call. The V gene lost 4 bases and the J gene lost 1 base, with 10 bases spanning the gap. The CDR3 extends over 14 amino acids. Germline CDR1 and CDR2: SGHVS and FNYEAQ. The CDR3 DNA follows: TGTGCCAGCAGCTCCTCCTTTCTCCAAGAGACCCAGTACTTC. Translated: CASSSSFLQETQYF.

This clone was counted a single time. The V call is TRBV11-2, the J call TRBJ2-2, with 9 bases matching TRBD1. V dropped 2 bases and J dropped 6; count of bases not matched to a gene: 4. CDR1 is SGHAT and CDR2 is FQNNGV in the germline V gene. The CDR3 extends over 15 amino acids. The CDR3 loop reads CASSLRTGVAGELFF. CDR3 DNA sequence: TGTGCCAGCAGCTTAAGGACAGGGGTGGCCGGGGAGCTGTTTTTT. Full variable domain (remainder filled in from reference TRBV11-2 and TRBJ2-2): EAGVAQSPRYKIIEKRQSVAFWCNPISGHATLYWYQQILGQGPKLLIQFQNNGVVDDSQLPKDRFSAERLKGVDSTLKIQPAKLEDSAVYLCASSLRTGVAGELFFGEGSRLTVL.

This sequence joins TRBV6-6 and TRBJ1-2; 8 nucleotides align to TRBD1. In germline, CDR1 is MNHNY, CDR2 SVGAGI (reference sequence). After removal of 5 bases from V and 4 bases from J, the junction contained 6 bases not matched to a gene. This CDR3 has 14 amino acids. The CDR3 sequence: CASSRQGLAYGYTF. The CDR3, as DNA: TGTGCCAGCAGTCGACAGGGGCTGGCCTATGGCTACACCTTC.

This clone came up a few times. The V and J genes are TRBV19 and TRBJ1-5; the match to TRBD1 covers 7 bases. V lost 6 bases and J lost 5; bases outside the gene matches: 7. The CDR3 sequence is 14 residues long. Looked up from germline, CDR1 is LNHDA and CDR2 is SQIVND (reference sequence). The CDR3 DNA reads as TGTGCCAGTAGGACAGGGAGTCGAGATCAGCCCCAGCATTTT. Residues: CASRTGSRDQPQHF.

As concerns this clone: This specimen includes other DNA sequences encoding the same CDR3. This sequence joins TRBV9 and TRBJ2-1; 7 bases map to TRBD2. J lost 3 bases, V lost 2 bases, and 5 bases had no gene match. The CDR3 is made up of 15 amino acids. The germline V gene encodes CDR1 SGDLS and CDR2 YYNGEE. CDR3 in amino acids: CASSVAGVNYNEQFF. The CDR3 DNA follows: TGTGCCAGCAGCGTCGCGGGGGTTAACTACAATGAGCAGTTCTTC.

J is TRBJ2-3 and V is TRBV7-3, with a possible D match to TRBD2 (6 bases). The CDR3 totals 15 residues. The V gene's germline CDR1 is SGHTA and CDR2 FQGTGA. V lost 2 bases and J 6 bases, leaving 15 bases between the germline ends. The CDR3 loop is CASSLGPAGPDTQYF. CDR3 sequence (DNA): TGTGCCAGCAGCTTAGGGCCAGCGGGTCCCGATACGCAGTATTTT.

As to this clone: This same CDR3 is encoded by further DNA sequences in the sample. The chain links TRBV5-6 to TRBJ2-7, with D unresolved. The germline V gene encodes CDR1 SGHDT and CDR2 YYEEEE. CDR3 length equals 12 residues. V shed 4 bases and J shed 3 bases, with 8 bases lying between them. In DNA, the CDR3 is TGTGCCAGCAGCCTTAACAGCTACGAGCAGTACTTC. It encodes CASSLNSYEQYF.

CDR3 sequence: CASSNRDRGAYGYTF. The DNA for the CDR3 is TGTGCCAGTAGCAACCGGGACAGGGGAGCCTATGGCTACACCTTC. The chain links TRBV19 to TRBJ1-2; TRBD1 matches 10 bases. Trimming at V came to 6 bases and at J to 4 bases, leaving 8 bases not matched to a gene. CDR1 and CDR2 (germline): LNHDA, SQIVND (reference sequence). This CDR3 has 15 amino acids.

As DNA, the CDR3 is TGTGCCAGCAGCTCGACAAACCAAGAGACCCAGTACTTC. It is translated as CASSSTNQETQYF. The chain links TRBV7-3 to TRBJ2-5; no clear D gene. The germline V and J ends were trimmed by 4 bases and 0 bases, with 6 bases remaining between them. The CDR3 sequence is 13 residues long. Looked up from germline, CDR1 is SGHTA and CDR2 is FQGTGA.

Here the CDR3 reads CASSLPGLARADEQYF. The CDR3 region has the DNA TGTGCCAGCTCACTCCCGGGACTAGCTAGGGCCGACGAGCAGTACTTC. The chain links TRBV18 to TRBJ2-7, with TRBD2 identical over 9 bases. V lost 4 bases to trimming and J lost 5 bases; unmatched junction nucleotides: 12. The germline V gene encodes CDR1 KGHSH and CDR2 LQKENI. This CDR3 is 16 amino acids long.

This sequence joins TRBV11-3 and TRBJ1-1, with a tentative D call TRBD1 (5 bases). This CDR3 comprises 17 residues. The germline gives CDR1 SGHNT, CDR2 YENEEA. V lost 6 bases to trimming and J lost 0 bases, with 20 bases between them. CDR3 in DNA: TGTGCCAGCAGTTTTGGCCCGGGACGCGTCATGAACACTGAAGCTTTCTTT. Translation gives CASSFGPGRVMNTEAFF.

This clone was counted a few times. The chain uses TRBV18 and TRBJ1-1; no clear D gene. CDR1 is KGHSH and CDR2 is LQKENI in the germline V gene. With 0 bases removed from V and 4 bases from J, the gap between germline ends came to 6 bases. CDR3 length: 13 residues. In nucleotides, the CDR3 is TGTGCCAGCTCACCACCCAAGGGCACTGAAGCTTTCTTT. Translation: CASSPPKGTEAFF.

This clone occurred once. The rearrangement uses TRBV9 and TRBJ2-7, with D possibly called TRBD1 or TRBD2 (5 bases each). CDR3 length: 14 residues. V was trimmed by 1 base and J by 2 bases, leaving 10 bases between them. In germline, CDR1 is SGDLS, CDR2 YYNGEE. The CDR3 DNA is TGTGCCAGCAGCGTAATCGGGGACCCCTACGAGCAGTACTTC. Amino acids: CASSVIGDPYEQYF.

V usage is TRBV2 and J usage is TRBJ1-2; D gene unclear. With 4 bases removed from V and 2 bases from J, the gap between germline ends came to 14 bases. This CDR3 contains 15 residues. Germline-derived CDR1 and CDR2 are SNHLY and FYNNEI. CDR3 amino acids: CASSGGNGSNYGYTF. In DNA, the CDR3 is TGTGCCAGCAGTGGGGGAAATGGGTCGAACTATGGCTACACCTTC.

J is TRBJ2-7 and V is TRBV28; 8 bases line up with TRBD1. CDR1 is MDHEN, CDR2 SYDVKM, per germline. CDR3 length: 15 amino acids. The V gene end was trimmed by 4 bases and the J gene end by 7 bases; junction bases not matched to a gene: 12. CDR3 DNA: TGTGCCAGCAGTTACCAGACAGGGGCGGGTGGTGAGCAGTACTTC. Protein sequence: CASSYQTGAGGEQYF.

The chain carries TRBV14 and TRBJ2-7; D possibly matches TRBD1 or TRBD2 (5 bases each). The CDR3 covers 13 residues. Germline V gives CDR1 SGHDN, CDR2 FVKESK. The V and J ends lost 2 bases and 8 bases respectively, with 13 bases between them. DNA for the CDR3: TGTGCCAGCAGCCAACAAGGGACCGTAAAGCAGTACTTC. Protein product: CASSQQGTVKQYF. The whole variable domain, filled in from reference TRBV14 and TRBJ2-7, reads EAGVTQFPSHSVIEKGQTVTLRCDPISGHDNLYWYRRVMGKEIKFLLHFVKESKQDESGMPNNRFLAERTGGTYSTLKVQPAELEDSGVYFCASSQQGTVKQYFGPGTRLTVT.

CDR3: CASSTRTGGYEQYF. CDR3 coding DNA: TGTGCCAGCAGCACCCGGACAGGGGGCTACGAGCAGTACTTC. This rearrangement joins TRBV9 to TRBJ2-7; TRBD1 agrees at 10 bases. CDR3 size: 14 residues. After removal of 4 bases from V and 3 bases from J, the junction contained 4 bases not matched to a gene. Germline V gene lookup returns CDR1 SGDLS and CDR2 YYNGEE. Full variable domain (outside the CDR3, taken from reference TRBV9 and TRBJ2-7): DSGVTQTPKHLITATGQRVTLRCSPRSGDLSVYWYQQSLDQGLQFLIQYYNGEERAKGNILERFSAQQFPDLHSELNLSSLELGDSALYFCASSTRTGGYEQYFGPGTRLTVT.

The chain employs TRBV6-1 and TRBJ2-3, with 9 bases aligning to TRBD2. There are 14 residues in the CDR3. The trim removed 6 bases at V and 2 bases at J, leaving 3 bases unmatched. Germline assignment: CDR1 MNHNS and CDR2 SASEGT. The CDR3 protein is CASSASGTTDTQYF. The CDR3 DNA reads as TGTGCCAGCAGCGCTAGCGGGACCACAGATACGCAGTATTTT.